Below are 21 T cell receptor beta chains sequenced from a single sample in a study of response to subunit inactivated influenza vaccine. TCRdb re-analysed the RT-PCR reads in MiXCR, keeping a single row per CDR3 protein. The profile shows roughly 460,000 distinct CDR3 sequences, 9.5% to 12% of them singletons. The sequenced sample was PBMCs from blood, obtained around seven weeks after vaccination. The receptors here all came from a man aged 45-65 years who received an inactivated influenza vaccine.

The J gene is TRBJ2-1, the V gene TRBV23-1; 8 nucleotides agree with TRBD2. TRBV23-1 has ORF status, its function being uncertain. Trimming cost V 2 bases and J 4 bases; bases outside gene matches: 7. The CDR3 has 16 amino acids. This chain's CDR3 is CASSQPRVAGYNEQFF. DNA for the CDR3: TGCGCCAGCAGTCAACCCCGGGTAGCGGGGTACAATGAGCAGTTCTTC.

The J gene is TRBJ2-2, the V gene TRBV4-1; tentatively, D is TRBD2 (7 bases). The V end was cut by 5 bases, the J end by 2 bases, with 15 bases between. Germline CDR1 is MGHRA and CDR2 is YSYEKL. The CDR3 has 16 residues. This chain's CDR3 is CASSWGGQGNTGELFF. The CDR3 nucleotides read TGCGCCAGCAGCTGGGGGGGGCAGGGCAACACCGGGGAGCTGTTTTTT.

The chain carries TRBV18 and TRBJ2-3, with TRBD1 as a possible D gene (6 bases). The germline V and J ends were trimmed by 3 bases and 1 base, with 14 bases remaining between them. Germline V gene data show CDR1 as KGHSH and CDR2 as LQKENI. CDR3 size: 16 residues. The CDR3 DNA follows: TGTGCCAGCTCACCCCCTTTCAGGGGCGGCACAGATACGCAGTATTTT. It specifies CASSPPFRGGTDTQYF.

This clonotype appeared many times. The chain has TRBV5-1 and TRBJ1-1; D not resolved. CDR1 SGHRS and CDR2 YFSETQ come from the germline V gene. Trimming removed 1 base from V and 1 base from J, with 8 bases in between. This CDR3 is 14 amino acids long. CDR3 nucleotide sequence: TGCGCCAGCAGCTTGTCCGGGCAGAACACTGAAGCTTTCTTT. Residues: CASSLSGQNTEAFF. Variable domain in full (rest from reference TRBV5-1 and TRBJ1-1): KAGVTQTPRYLIKTRGQQVTLSCSPISGHRSVSWYQQTPGQGLQFLFEYFSETQRNKGNFPGRFSGRQFSNSRSEMNVSTLELGDSALYLCASSLSGQNTEAFFGQGTRLTVV.

V gene TRBV29-1 combines with J gene TRBJ2-5; D ambiguous. The CDR3 is 14 residues long. From germline, CDR1 is SQVTM and CDR2 ANQGSEA. The V end lost 3 bases, the J end lost 3 bases, and 14 bases lay between the germline ends. The CDR3 region is CSVDSVGFKETQYF. The CDR3 nucleotides read TGCAGCGTTGACTCGGTGGGCTTCAAAGAGACCCAGTACTTC.

This clonotype was observed a few times. The chain combines TRBV2 with TRBJ2-2; D gene unclear. The CDR3 runs 11 residues. V gave up 4 bases and J gave up 6 bases, with 3 bases separating them. In germline, CDR1 is SNHLY, CDR2 FYNNEI. CDR3 sequence: CASSGSGELFF. The CDR3 DNA follows: TGTGCCAGCAGTGGGTCCGGGGAGCTGTTTTTT.

The chain joins TRBV7-3 to TRBJ2-3, with a tentative D call TRBD1 (6 bases). Germline V gives CDR1 SGHTA, CDR2 FQGTGA. The length of the CDR3 is 17 residues. Trimming took 0 bases from V and 2 from J, leaving 15 bases between them. For the CDR3, the DNA is TGTGCCAGCAGCTTAACCGCTTCAGGGGTCCCCACAGATACGCAGTATTTT. Translated: CASSLTASGVPTDTQYF.

The V call is TRBV5-1, the J call TRBJ2-7; D is ambiguous. The CDR3 is 13 amino acids. The germline V gene has CDR1 SGHRS and CDR2 YFSETQ. V shed 4 bases and J shed 6 bases, with 14 bases lying between them. CDR3 coding DNA: TGCGCCAGCAGCCCGTCGATTGGTGTCGAGCAGTACTTC. Its translation: CASSPSIGVEQYF.

At least ten counts were recorded for this clonotype. This chain joins TRBV7-8 and TRBJ1-5, with a tentative D call TRBD1 (5 bases). V lost 5 bases, J lost 6 bases, and 20 bases lay in between. This CDR3 is built from 16 residues. Germline CDR1 reads SGHVS; CDR2 reads FQNEAQ. In nucleotides, the CDR3 is TGTGCCAGCAGCCCTACCGGGGCAGGGCGGAGTCAGCCCCAGCATTTT. The encoded protein is CASSPTGAGRSQPQHF.

This clonotype has only a few counts. The rearrangement links TRBV6-1 to TRBJ2-2; TRBD1 matches 11 bases. The V and J ends lost 8 bases and 6 bases, in that order; junction bases with no gene match: 5. The CDR3 spans 14 residues. From germline, CDR1 is MNHNS and CDR2 SASEGT. Here the CDR3 reads CASGQGAYAGELFF. The CDR3 DNA reads as TGTGCCAGCGGACAGGGGGCTTATGCCGGGGAGCTGTTTTTT.

This clonotype has ten or more counts. This chain connects TRBV29-1 to TRBJ2-5; D not certain. Germline assignment: CDR1 SQVTM and CDR2 ANQGSEA. The germline V and J ends were trimmed by 1 base and 2 bases, with 11 bases remaining between them. The CDR3 consists of 14 residues. CDR3 loop: CSVEGWALQETQYF. CDR3 DNA: TGCAGCGTTGAAGGATGGGCACTACAAGAGACCCAGTACTTC. Together with reference TRBV29-1 and TRBJ2-5, the CDR3 gives the full variable domain: SAVISQKPSRDICQRGTSLTIQCQVDSQVTMMFWYRQQPGQSLTLIATANQGSEATYESGFVIDKFPISRPNLTFSTLTVSNMSPEDSSIYLCSVEGWALQETQYFGPGTRLLVL.

The chain is built from TRBV20-1 and TRBJ2-2; D unresolved. Trimming cost V 3 bases and J 0 bases, with 11 bases left between them. Germline CDR1 DFQATT, CDR2 SNEGSKA (reference sequence). The CDR3 is 15 residues long. The CDR3 spells CSASHIRANTGELFF. CDR3 DNA sequence: TGCAGTGCTAGTCATATCCGAGCGAACACCGGGGAGCTGTTTTTT.

This clonotype was recorded at least ten times. The rearrangement joins TRBV7-2 to TRBJ1-2; D may be TRBD1 (6 bases). V lost 5 bases and J 13 bases, leaving 20 bases between the germline ends. The germline V gene encodes CDR1 SGHTA and CDR2 FQGNSA. The CDR3 length is 13 residues. The CDR3 DNA sequence: TGTGCCAGCAGCGGCGACAGGACATTGGTCTCCACCTTC. Its protein is CASSGDRTLVSTF.

V is TRBV6-1 and J is TRBJ2-1; 16 bases align to TRBD2. The CDR3 is 17 amino acids. With 5 bases clipped from V and 10 bases from J, the junction kept 11 bases outside the gene matches. Germline V lookup: CDR1 MNHNS, CDR2 SASEGT. Here the CDR3 DNA reads TGTGCCAGCAGTCCGGGACTAGCGGGAGGGCCGGCGGACGAGCAGTTCTTC. This translates into CASSPGLAGGPADEQFF.

This clonotype was observed a handful of times. The genes are TRBV9 and TRBJ2-5; D might be TRBD2 (6 bases). Germline V gene lookup returns CDR1 SGDLS and CDR2 YYNGEE. V dropped 0 bases and J dropped 4 bases, with 10 bases sitting between them. The CDR3 extends over 14 amino acids. The chain's CDR3 is CASSVGLGGETQYF. The CDR3 nucleotides are TGTGCCAGCAGCGTAGGACTGGGGGGAGAGACCCAGTACTTC.

The J gene is TRBJ1-5, the V gene TRBV19; 7 nucleotides agree with TRBD1. Trimming cost V 10 bases and J 0 bases; bases outside gene matches: 9. Germline CDR1 is LNHDA and CDR2 is SQIVND (reference sequence). This CDR3 is built from 15 residues. CDR3 loop: CAIRDSRYSNQPQHF. For the CDR3, the DNA is TGTGCCATTCGGGACAGTCGTTATAGCAATCAGCCCCAGCATTTT.

This clonotype occurred many times. The chain joins TRBV5-6 to TRBJ2-1; TRBD2 aligns across 9 bases. The CDR3 contains 17 residues. CDR1 SGHDT and CDR2 YYEEEE come from the germline V gene. Unmatched junction bases numbered 13, after V lost 4 bases and J lost 5 bases. DNA of the CDR3: TGTGCCAGCAGCCCCACACCCTTCGCGGGAGGGGACAATGAGCAGTTCTTC. Amino acids: CASSPTPFAGGDNEQFF. Full variable domain (outside the CDR3, taken from reference TRBV5-6 and TRBJ2-1): DAGVTQSPTHLIKTRGQQVTLRCSPKSGHDTVSWYQQALGQGPQFIFQYYEEEERQRGNFPDRFSGHQFPNYSSELNVNALLLGDSALYLCASSPTPFAGGDNEQFFGPGTRLTVL.

This clonotype showed up just a few times. The genes are TRBV12-3 or TRBV12-4 and TRBJ1-6; a possible D gene is TRBD1 (6 bases). This CDR3 region has 15 residues. The V gene lost 6 bases and the J gene lost 10 bases, with 19 bases spanning the gap. This chain's CDR3 is CASSPTQGSVSPLHF. The CDR3 nucleotides are TGTGCCAGCAGCCCGACACAGGGTTCTGTCTCACCCCTCCACTTT.

The genes are TRBV28 and TRBJ2-7; 9 bases agree with TRBD2. Germline V gene lookup returns CDR1 MDHEN and CDR2 SYDVKM. V shed 0 bases, J shed 3 bases, and the junction held 6 bases outside the gene matches. This CDR3 region has 16 residues. The CDR3 is CASSLWTSGVGYEQYF. The DNA for the CDR3 is TGTGCCAGCAGTTTATGGACTAGCGGTGTCGGCTACGAGCAGTACTTC.

This clonotype came up a few times. This rearrangement joins TRBV5-1 to TRBJ2-3; D not resolved. The germline V and J ends were trimmed by 4 bases and 3 bases, with 9 bases remaining between them. The CDR3 loop spans 13 amino acids. Germline assignment: CDR1 SGHRS and CDR2 YFSETQ. As DNA, the CDR3 is TGCGCCAGCAGCGTCCGCGGAACAGATACGCAGTATTTT. Translation: CASSVRGTDTQYF.

This clonotype was detected a few times. The rearrangement links TRBV29-1 to TRBJ2-5; 7 bases align to TRBD1. Per germline, CDR1 SQVTM and CDR2 ANQGSEA. The CDR3 consists of 13 residues. The junction had 8 bases not matched to a gene; V was cut back by 5 bases and J by 5 bases. The CDR3 here is CSVSGQAVETQYF. The DNA for the CDR3 is TGCAGCGTTTCCGGACAGGCGGTCGAGACCCAGTACTTC. Based on the CDR3 plus reference TRBV29-1 and TRBJ2-5, the full variable domain is SAVISQKPSRDICQRGTSLTIQCQVDSQVTMMFWYRQQPGQSLTLIATANQGSEATYESGFVIDKFPISRPNLTFSTLTVSNMSPEDSSIYLCSVSGQAVETQYFGPGTRLLVL.